The clone carrying this T cell receptor (beta chain) was recorded only once. This sample is drawn from a study of blood T cell repertoires in COVID-19. Participants were aged about 18 to 100 years, lived in 24 US areas, and enrolled virtually. This table comes from immunoSEQ multiplex PCR, and its TCRdb copy is limited to in-frame clones, with some not included. This table has under 300,000 clones, about 89% appearing once. The CDR3 spans 15 residues. V lost 0 bases, J lost 2 bases, and 8 bases lay in between. The germline gives CDR1 LGHDT, CDR2 YNNKEL (reference sequence). J is TRBJ2-1 and V is TRBV3-1 (or the pseudogene TRBV3-2); weak D call: TRBD1 (5 bases). This TCR came from a man aged 35 to 55 who had recovered from COVID-19. Sequencing was done on a sample of PBMCs or T cells enriched from blood (not recorded which). The CDR3: CASSQDQGTYNEQFF. The CDR3 DNA sequence: TGTGCCAGCAGCCAAGATCAGGGTACCTACAATGAGCAGTTCTTC.